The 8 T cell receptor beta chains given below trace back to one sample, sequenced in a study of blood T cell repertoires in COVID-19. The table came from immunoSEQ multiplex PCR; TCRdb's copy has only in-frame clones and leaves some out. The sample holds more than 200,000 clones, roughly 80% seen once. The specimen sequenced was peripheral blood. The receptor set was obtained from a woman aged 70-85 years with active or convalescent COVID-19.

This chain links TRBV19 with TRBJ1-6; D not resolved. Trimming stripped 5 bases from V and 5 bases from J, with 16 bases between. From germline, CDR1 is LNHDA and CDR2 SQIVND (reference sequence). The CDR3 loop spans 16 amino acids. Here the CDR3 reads CASSSQKNEDNSPLHF. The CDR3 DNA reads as TGTGCCAGTAGTTCACAGAAAAATGAAGATAATTCACCCCTCCACTTT.

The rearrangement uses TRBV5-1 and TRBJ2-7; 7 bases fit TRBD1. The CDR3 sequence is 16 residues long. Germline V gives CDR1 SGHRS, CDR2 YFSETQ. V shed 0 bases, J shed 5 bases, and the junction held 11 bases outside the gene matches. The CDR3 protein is CASSLGIGGQIHEQYF. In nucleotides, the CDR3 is TGCGCCAGCAGCTTGGGGATTGGGGGACAGATCCACGAGCAGTACTTC.

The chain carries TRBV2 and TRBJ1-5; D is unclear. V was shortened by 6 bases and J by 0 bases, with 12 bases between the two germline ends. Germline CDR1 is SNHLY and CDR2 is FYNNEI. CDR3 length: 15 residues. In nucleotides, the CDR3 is TGTGCCAGCAGCGAAACGGTATATAGCAATCAGCCCCAGCATTTT. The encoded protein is CASSETVYSNQPQHF.

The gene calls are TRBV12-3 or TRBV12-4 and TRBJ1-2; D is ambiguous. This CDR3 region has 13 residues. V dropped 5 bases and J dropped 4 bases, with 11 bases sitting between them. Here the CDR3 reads CASSRVGGYGYTF. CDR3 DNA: TGTGCCAGCAGTCGCGTGGGAGGCTATGGCTACACCTTC.

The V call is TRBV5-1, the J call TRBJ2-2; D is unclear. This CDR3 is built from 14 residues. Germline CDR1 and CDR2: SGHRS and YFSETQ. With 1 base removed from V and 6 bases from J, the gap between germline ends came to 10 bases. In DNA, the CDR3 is TGCGCCAGCAGCTTGCTCAGCGACGCCGGGGAGCTGTTTTTT. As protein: CASSLLSDAGELFF.

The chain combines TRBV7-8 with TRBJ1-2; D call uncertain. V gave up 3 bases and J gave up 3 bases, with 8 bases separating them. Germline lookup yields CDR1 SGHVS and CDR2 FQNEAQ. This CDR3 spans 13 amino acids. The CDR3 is CASSFYKHYGYTF. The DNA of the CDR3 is TGTGCCAGCAGCTTTTACAAACACTATGGCTACACCTTC.

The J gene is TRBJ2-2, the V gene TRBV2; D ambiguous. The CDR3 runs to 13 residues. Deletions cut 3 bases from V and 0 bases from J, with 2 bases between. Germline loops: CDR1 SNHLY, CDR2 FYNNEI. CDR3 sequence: CASSDTNTGELFF. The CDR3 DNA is TGTGCCAGCAGTGATACGAACACCGGGGAGCTGTTTTTT. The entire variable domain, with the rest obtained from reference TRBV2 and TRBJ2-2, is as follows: EPEVTQTPSHQVTQMGQEVILRCVPISNHLYFYWYRQILGQKVEFLVSFYNNEISEKSEIFDDQFSVERPDGSNFTLKIRSTKLEDSAMYFCASSDTNTGELFFGEGSRLTVL.

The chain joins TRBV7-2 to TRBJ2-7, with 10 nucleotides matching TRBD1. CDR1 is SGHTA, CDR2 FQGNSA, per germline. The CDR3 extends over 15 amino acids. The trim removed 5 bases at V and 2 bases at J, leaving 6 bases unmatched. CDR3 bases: TGTGCCAGCAGCCGTTTGGGACAGGGGACCTACGAGCAGTACTTC. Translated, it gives CASSRLGQGTYEQYF.